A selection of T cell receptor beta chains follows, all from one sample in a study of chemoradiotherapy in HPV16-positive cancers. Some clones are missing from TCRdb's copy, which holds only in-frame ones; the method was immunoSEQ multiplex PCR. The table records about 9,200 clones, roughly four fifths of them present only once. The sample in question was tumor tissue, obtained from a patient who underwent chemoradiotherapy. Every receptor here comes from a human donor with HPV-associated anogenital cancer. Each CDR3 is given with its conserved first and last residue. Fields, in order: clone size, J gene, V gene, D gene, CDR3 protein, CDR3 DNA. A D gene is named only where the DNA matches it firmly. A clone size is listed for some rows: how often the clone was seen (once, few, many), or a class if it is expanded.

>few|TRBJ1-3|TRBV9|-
CASSVDRSSSGNTIYF
TGTGCCAGCAGCGTAGATCGGTCGAGCTCTGGAAACACCATATATTTT
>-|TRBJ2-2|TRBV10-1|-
CASSPTGRTGELFF
TGCGCCAGCAGTCCCACAGGGCGGACCGGGGAGCTGTTTTTT
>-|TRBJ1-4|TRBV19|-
CASSIRGGAEKLFF
TGTGCCAGTAGTATTCGGGGGGGTGCTGAAAAACTGTTTTTT
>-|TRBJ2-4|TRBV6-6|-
CASSPGGSGAKNIQYF
TGTGCCAGCAGCCCTGGGGGCTCTGGGGCCAAAAACATTCAGTACTTC
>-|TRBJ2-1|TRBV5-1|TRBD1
CASSLDGTGLFHNEQFF
TGCGCCAGCAGCTTGGATGGGACAGGGTTGTTCCACAATGAGCAGTTCTTC
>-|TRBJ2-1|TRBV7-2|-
CASSQNRASYNEQFF
TGTGCCAGCAGCCAAAACAGGGCCTCCTACAATGAGCAGTTCTTC
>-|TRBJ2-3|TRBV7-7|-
CASSLAPGDADTQYF
TGTGCCAGCAGCTTAGCACCGGGAGATGCAGATACGCAGTATTTT
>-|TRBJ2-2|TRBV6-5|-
CASSYDTSNTGELFF
TGTGCCAGCAGTTACGACACTTCGAACACCGGGGAGCTGTTTTTT
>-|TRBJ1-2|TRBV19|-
CASSITDYGYTF
TGTGCCAGTAGTATCACGGACTATGGCTACACCTTC
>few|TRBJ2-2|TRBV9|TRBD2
CASSVGGGVGTGELFF
TGTGCCAGCAGCGTAGGCGGGGGGGTTGGGACCGGGGAGCTGTTTTTT
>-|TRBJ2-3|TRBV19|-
CAISETSTDTQYF
TGTGCCATTAGTGAAACTAGCACAGATACGCAGTATTTT
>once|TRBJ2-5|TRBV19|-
CASSGRLQETQYF
TGTGCCAGTTCAGGGAGACTCCAAGAGACCCAGTACTTC
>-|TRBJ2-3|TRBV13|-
CASSLDLVTDTQYF
TGTGCCAGCAGCTTAGATTTAGTGACAGATACGCAGTATTTT
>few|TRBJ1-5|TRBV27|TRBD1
CASRRDRDNQPQHF
TGTGCCAGCCGGCGGGACAGGGACAATCAGCCCCAGCATTTT
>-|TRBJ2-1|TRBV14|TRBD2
CASSQETGRLAGVINEQFF
TGTGCCAGCAGCCAAGAAACGGGGAGACTAGCGGGGGTCATCAATGAGCAGTTCTTC
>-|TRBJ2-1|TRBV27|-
CASSPSLYNEQFF
TGTGCCAGCAGTCCCAGCCTCTACAATGAGCAGTTCTTC
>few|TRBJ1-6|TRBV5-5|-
CASSPGRDNSPLHF
TGTGCCAGCAGCCCCGGACGGGATAATTCACCCCTCCACTTT
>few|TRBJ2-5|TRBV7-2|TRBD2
CASRPTGGLPSETQYF
TGTGCCAGCAGGCCGACGGGGGGGTTACCTTCAGAGACCCAGTACTTC
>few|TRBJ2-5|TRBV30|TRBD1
CAWSVRGLQETQYF
TGTGCCTGGAGTGTCAGGGGGCTGCAGGAGACCCAGTACTTC
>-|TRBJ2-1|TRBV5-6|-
CASSLLGEQFF
TGTGCCAGCAGCTTGCTTGGTGAGCAGTTCTTC
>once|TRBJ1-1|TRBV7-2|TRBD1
CASSTGTVIMNTEAFF
TGTGCCAGCAGCACCGGGACAGTAATTATGAACACTGAAGCTTTCTTT
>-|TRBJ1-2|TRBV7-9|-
CASSLQQGGYGYTF
TGTGCCAGCAGCTTACAGCAAGGGGGTTATGGCTACACCTTC
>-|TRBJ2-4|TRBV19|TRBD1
CASSIRRQGENIQYF
TGTGCCAGTAGTATTAGGCGACAGGGAGAAAACATTCAGTACTTC
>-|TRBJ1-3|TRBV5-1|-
CASSERAFSGNTIYF
TGCGCCAGCAGCGAACGAGCGTTCTCTGGAAACACCATATATTTT
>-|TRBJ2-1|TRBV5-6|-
CASSPGPHNEQFF
TGTGCCAGCAGCCCGGGACCCCACAATGAGCAGTTCTTC
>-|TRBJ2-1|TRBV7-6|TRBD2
CASSPMASGGNNEQFF
TGTGCCAGCAGCCCCATGGCTAGCGGGGGGAACAATGAGCAGTTCTTC
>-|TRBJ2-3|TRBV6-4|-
CASSEGWATDTQYF
TGTGCCAGCAGTGAAGGATGGGCAACAGATACGCAGTATTTT
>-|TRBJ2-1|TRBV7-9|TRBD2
CASNPSGLRDEQFF
TGTGCCAGCAATCCTAGCGGCTTACGGGATGAGCAGTTCTTC
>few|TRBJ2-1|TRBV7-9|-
CASSLALGVWDNEQFF
TGTGCCAGCAGCTTAGCGCTCGGGGTTTGGGACAATGAGCAGTTCTTC
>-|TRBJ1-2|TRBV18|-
CASSPPGEGYRGYTF
TGTGCCAGCTCACCACCTGGGGAAGGGTATCGTGGCTACACCTTC
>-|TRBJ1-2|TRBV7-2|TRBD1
CASSLGTGVGGYTF
TGTGCCAGCAGCTTAGGAACAGGGGTGGGTGGCTACACCTTC
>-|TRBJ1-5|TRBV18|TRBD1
CASSPLGGGPNQPQHF
TGTGCCAGCTCACCCCTGGGAGGGGGCCCGAACCAGCCCCAGCATTTT
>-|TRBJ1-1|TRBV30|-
CAWSGEMNTEAFF
TGTGCCTGGAGTGGTGAAATGAACACTGAAGCTTTCTTT
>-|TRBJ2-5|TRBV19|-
CASRGRGETQYF
TGTGCCAGTAGGGGCAGAGGGGAGACCCAGTACTTC
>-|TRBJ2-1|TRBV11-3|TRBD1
CASSLGDRGSNEQFF
TGTGCCAGCAGCTTAGGGGACAGGGGGAGTAATGAGCAGTTCTTC
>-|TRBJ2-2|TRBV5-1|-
CASSLNSPNTGELFF
TGCGCCAGCAGCTTGAATAGCCCGAACACCGGGGAGCTGTTTTTT
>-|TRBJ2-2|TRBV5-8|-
CASSGGHGELFF
TGTGCCAGCAGCGGCGGGCACGGGGAGCTGTTTTTT
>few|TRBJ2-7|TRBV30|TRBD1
CAWKLGTGFYEQYF
TGTGCCTGGAAGCTGGGGACAGGGTTTTACGAGCAGTACTTC
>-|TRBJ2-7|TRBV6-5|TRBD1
CASSPDRGGDEQYF
TGTGCCAGCAGTCCCGACAGGGGAGGCGACGAGCAGTACTTC
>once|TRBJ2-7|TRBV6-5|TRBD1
CASRSGTGFYEQYF
TGTGCCAGCAGGTCCGGGACAGGATTCTACGAGCAGTACTTC
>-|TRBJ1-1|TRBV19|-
CASSIRGPQGANTEAFF
TGTGCCAGTAGTATCAGGGGCCCGCAGGGTGCGAACACTGAAGCTTTCTTT
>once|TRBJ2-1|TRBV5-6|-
CASSDDRDWKYNEQFF
TGTGCCAGCAGCGATGACCGGGACTGGAAATACAATGAGCAGTTCTTC
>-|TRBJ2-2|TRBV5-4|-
CASSLTGNTGELFF
TGTGCCAGCAGCTTAACAGGGAACACCGGGGAGCTGTTTTTT
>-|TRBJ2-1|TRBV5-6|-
CASSVAPGGVNEQFF
TGTGCCAGCAGCGTAGCGCCCGGGGGCGTAAATGAGCAGTTCTTC
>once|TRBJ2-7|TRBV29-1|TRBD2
CSVEGTSGNYEQYF
TGCAGCGTTGAGGGGACTAGCGGGAACTACGAGCAGTACTTC
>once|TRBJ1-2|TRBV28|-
CASSSPREGYGYTF
TGTGCCAGCAGTTCTCCCAGGGAGGGGTATGGCTACACCTTC
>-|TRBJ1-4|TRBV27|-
CASSLLSNEKLFF
TGTGCCAGCAGTTTATTGTCTAATGAAAAACTGTTTTTT
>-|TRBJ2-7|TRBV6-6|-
CASSYSGQGGAYEQYF
TGTGCCAGCAGTTACTCCGGGCAGGGGGGTGCCTACGAGCAGTACTTC